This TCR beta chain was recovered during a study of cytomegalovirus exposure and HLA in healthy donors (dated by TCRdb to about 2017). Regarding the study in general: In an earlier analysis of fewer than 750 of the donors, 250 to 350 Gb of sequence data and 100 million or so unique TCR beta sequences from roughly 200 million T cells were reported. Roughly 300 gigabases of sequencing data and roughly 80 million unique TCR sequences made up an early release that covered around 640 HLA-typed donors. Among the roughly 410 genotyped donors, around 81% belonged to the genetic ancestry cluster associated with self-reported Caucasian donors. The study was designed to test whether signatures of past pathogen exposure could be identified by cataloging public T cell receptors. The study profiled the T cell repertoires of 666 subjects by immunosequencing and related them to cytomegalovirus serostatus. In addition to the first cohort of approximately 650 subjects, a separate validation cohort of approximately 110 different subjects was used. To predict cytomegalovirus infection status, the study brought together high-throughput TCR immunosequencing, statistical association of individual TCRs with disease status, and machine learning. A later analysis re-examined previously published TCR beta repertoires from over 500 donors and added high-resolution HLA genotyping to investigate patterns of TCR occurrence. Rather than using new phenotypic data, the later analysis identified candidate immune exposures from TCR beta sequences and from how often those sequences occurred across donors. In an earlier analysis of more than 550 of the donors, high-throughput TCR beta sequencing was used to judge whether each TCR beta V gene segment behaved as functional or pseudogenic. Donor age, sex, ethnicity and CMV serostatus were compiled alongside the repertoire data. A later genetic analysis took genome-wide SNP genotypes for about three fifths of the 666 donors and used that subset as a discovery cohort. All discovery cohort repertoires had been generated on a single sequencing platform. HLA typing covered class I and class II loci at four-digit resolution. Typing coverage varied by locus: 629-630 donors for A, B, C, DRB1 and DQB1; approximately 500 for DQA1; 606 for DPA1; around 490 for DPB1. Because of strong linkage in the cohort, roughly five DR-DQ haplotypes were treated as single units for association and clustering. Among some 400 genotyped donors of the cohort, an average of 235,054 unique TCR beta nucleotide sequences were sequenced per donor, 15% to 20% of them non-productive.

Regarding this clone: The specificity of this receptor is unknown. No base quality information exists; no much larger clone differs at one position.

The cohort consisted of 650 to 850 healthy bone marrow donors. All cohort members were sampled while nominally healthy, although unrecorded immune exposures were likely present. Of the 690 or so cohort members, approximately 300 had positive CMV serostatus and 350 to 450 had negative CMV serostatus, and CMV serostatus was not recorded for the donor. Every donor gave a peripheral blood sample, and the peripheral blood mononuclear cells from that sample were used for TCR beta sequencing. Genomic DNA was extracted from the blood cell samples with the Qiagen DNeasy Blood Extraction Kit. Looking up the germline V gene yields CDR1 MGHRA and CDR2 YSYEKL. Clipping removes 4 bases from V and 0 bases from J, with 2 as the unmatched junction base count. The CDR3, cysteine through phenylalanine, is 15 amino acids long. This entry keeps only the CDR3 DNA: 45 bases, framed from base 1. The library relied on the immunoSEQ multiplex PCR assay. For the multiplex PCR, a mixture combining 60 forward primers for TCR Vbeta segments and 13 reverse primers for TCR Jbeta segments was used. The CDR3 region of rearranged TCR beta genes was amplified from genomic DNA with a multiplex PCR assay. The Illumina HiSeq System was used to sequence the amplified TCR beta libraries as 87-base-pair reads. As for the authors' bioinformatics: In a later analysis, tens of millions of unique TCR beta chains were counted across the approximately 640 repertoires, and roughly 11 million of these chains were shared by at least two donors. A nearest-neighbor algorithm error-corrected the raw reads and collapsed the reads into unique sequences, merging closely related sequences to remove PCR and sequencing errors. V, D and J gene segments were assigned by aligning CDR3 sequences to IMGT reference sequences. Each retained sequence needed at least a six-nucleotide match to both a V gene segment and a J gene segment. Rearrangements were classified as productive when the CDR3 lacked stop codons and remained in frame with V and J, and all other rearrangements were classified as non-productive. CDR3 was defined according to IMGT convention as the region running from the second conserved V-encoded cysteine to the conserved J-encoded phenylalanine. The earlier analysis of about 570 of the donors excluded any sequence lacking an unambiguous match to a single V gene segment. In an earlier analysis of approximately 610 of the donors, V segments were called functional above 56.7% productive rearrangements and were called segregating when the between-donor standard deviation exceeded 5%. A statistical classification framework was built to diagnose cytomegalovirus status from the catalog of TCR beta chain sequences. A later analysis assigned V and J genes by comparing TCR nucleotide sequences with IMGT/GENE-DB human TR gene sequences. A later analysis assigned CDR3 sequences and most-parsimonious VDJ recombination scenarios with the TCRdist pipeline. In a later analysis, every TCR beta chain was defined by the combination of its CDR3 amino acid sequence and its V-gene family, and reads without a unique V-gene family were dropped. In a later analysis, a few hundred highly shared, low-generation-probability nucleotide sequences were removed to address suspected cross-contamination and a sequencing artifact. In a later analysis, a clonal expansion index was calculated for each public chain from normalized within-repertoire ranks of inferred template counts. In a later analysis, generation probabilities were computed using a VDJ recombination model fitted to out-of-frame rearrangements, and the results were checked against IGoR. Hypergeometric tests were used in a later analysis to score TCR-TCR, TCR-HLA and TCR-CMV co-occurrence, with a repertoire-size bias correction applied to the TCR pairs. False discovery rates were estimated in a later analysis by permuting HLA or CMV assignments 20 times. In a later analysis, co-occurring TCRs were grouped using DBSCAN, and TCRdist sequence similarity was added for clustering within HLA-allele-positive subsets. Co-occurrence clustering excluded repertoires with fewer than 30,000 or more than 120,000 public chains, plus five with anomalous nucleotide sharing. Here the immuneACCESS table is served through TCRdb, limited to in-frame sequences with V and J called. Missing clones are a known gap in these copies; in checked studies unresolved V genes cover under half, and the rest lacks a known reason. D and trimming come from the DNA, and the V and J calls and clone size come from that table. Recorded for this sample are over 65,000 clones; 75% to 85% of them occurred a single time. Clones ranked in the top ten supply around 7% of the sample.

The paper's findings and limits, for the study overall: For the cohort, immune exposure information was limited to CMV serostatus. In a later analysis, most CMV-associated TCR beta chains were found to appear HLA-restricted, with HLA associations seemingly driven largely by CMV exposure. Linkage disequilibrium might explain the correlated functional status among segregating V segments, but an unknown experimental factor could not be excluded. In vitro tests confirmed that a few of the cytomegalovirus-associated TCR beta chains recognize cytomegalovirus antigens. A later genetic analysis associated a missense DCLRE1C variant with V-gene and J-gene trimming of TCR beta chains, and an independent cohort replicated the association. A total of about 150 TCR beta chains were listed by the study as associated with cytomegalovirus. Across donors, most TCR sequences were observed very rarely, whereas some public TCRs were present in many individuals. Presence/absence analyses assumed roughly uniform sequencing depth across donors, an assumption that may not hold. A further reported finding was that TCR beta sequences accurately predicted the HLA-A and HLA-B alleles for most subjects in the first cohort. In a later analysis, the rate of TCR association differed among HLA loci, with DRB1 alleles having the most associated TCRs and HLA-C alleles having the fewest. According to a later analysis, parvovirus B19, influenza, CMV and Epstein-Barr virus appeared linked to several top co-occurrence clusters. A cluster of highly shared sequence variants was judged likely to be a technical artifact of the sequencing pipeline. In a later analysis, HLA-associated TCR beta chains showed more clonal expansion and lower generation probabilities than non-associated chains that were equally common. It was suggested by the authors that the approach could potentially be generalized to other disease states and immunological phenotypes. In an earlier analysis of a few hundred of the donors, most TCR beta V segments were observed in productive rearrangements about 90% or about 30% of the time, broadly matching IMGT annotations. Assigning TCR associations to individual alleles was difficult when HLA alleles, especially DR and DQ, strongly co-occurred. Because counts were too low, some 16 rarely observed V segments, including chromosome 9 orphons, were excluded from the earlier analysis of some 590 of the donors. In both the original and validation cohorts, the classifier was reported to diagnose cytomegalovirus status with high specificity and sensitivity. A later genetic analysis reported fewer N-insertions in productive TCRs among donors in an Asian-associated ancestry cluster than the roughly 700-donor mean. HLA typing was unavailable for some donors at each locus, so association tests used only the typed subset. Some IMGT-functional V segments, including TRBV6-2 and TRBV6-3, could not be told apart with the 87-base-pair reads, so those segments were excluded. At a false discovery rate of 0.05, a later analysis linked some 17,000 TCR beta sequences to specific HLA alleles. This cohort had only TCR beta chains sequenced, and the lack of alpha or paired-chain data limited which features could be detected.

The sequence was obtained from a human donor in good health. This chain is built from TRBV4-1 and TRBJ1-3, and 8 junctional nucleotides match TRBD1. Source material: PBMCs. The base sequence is TGCGCCAGCAGCCCCGGACAGGGCTCTGGAAACACCATATATTTT. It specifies CASSPGQGSGNTIYF.